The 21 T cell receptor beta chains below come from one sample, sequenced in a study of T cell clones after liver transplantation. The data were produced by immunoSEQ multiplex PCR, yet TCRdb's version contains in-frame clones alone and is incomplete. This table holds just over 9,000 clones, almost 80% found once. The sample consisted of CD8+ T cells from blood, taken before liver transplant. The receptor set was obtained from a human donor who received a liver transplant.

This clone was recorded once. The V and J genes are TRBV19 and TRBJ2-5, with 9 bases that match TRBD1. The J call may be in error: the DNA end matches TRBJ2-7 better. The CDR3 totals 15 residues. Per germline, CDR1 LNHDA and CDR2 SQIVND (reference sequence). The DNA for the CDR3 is TGTGCCAGTAGTCCAGGACAGGGGCAGGCCTACGAGCAGTACTTC. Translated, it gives CASSPGQGQAYEQYF.

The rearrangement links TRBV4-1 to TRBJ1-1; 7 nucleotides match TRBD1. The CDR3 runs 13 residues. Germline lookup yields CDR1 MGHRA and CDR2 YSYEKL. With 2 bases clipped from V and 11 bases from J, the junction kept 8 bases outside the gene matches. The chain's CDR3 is CASSQSDQGEAFF. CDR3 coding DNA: TGCGCCAGCAGCCAATCCGATCAGGGGGAGGCTTTCTTT.

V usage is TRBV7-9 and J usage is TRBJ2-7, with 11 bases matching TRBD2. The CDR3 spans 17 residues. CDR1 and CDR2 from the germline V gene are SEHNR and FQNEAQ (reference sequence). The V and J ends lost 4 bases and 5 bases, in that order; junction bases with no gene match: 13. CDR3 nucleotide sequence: TGTGCCAGCAGCTCCGGACTAGCGGGTAGGAGGAGGCACGAGCAGTACTTC. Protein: CASSSGLAGRRRHEQYF.

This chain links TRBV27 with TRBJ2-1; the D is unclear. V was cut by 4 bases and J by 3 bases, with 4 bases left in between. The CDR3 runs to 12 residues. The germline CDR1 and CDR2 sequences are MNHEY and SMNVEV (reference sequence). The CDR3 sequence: CASSSLYNEQFF. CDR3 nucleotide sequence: TGTGCCAGCAGTTCGCTCTACAATGAGCAGTTCTTC.

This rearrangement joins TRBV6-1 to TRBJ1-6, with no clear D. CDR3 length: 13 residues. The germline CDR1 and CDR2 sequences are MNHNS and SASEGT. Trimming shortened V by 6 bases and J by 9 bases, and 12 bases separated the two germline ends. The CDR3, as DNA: TGTGCCAGCAGGGGCGCCTTAAGTTCACCCCTCCACTTT. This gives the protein CASRGALSSPLHF.

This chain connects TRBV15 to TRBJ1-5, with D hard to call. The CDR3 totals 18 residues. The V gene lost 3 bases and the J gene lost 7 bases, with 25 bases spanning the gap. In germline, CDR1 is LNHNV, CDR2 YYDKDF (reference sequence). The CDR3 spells CATSSPLKNVVPGQPQHF. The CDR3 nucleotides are TGTGCCACCAGCAGCCCACTAAAAAATGTGGTTCCCGGCCAGCCCCAGCATTTT.

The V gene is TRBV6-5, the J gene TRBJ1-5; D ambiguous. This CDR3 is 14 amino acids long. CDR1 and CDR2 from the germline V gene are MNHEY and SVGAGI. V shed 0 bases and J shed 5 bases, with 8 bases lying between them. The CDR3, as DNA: TGTGCCAGCAGTTACTCGGGAGGTCATCAGCCCCAGCATTTT. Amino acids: CASSYSGGHQPQHF.

The CDR3 reads CASSPPDSGDNEQFF. The DNA for the CDR3 is TGTGCCAGCAGCCCACCTGATAGCGGGGACAATGAGCAGTTCTTC. The rearrangement joins TRBV9 to TRBJ2-1; 8 nucleotides agree with TRBD2. The V gene end was trimmed by 4 bases and the J gene end by 5 bases; junction bases not matched to a gene: 8. Germline assignment: CDR1 SGDLS and CDR2 YYNGEE. The CDR3 covers 15 residues.

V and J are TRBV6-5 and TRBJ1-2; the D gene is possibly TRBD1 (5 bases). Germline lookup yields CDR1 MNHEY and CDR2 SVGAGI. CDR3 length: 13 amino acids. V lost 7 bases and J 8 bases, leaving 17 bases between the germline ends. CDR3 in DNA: TGTGCCAGCATCCCAGATGGGGGACGAGGCTACACCTTC. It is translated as CASIPDGGRGYTF.

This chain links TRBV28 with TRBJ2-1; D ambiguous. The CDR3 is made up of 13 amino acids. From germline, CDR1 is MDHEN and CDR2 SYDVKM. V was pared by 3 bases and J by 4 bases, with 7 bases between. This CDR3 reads CASSLARYNEQFF. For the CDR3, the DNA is TGTGCCAGCAGTTTGGCCCGGTACAATGAGCAGTTCTTC.

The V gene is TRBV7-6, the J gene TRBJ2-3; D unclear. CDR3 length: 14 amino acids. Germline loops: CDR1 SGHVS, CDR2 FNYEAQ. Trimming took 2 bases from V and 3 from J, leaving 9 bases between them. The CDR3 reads CASSLIVGTDTQYF. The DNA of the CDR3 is TGTGCCAGCAGCTTAATAGTTGGGACAGATACGCAGTATTTT.

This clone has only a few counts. The DNA for the CDR3 is TGTGCCAGCAGCGTCCTAATCCCTAATTACGAGCAGTACTTC. This sequence encodes CASSVLIPNYEQYF. This chain links TRBV7-8 with TRBJ2-7; no definite D call. CDR3 length: 14 amino acids. V was trimmed by 5 bases and J by 4 bases, leaving 15 bases between them. Germline CDR1 and CDR2: SGHVS and FQNEAQ.

CDR3 loop: CASAENAGDYSTDTQYF. DNA of the CDR3: TGTGCCAGCGCAGAAAACGCGGGAGATTATAGCACAGATACGCAGTATTTT. This chain links TRBV7-8 with TRBJ2-3, with 7 bases fitting TRBD2. The CDR3 covers 17 residues. The V gene's germline CDR1 is SGHVS and CDR2 FQNEAQ. The trim removed 8 bases at V and 0 bases at J, leaving 14 bases unmatched.

The CDR3 region is CASSLVGEGNQPQHF. CDR3 DNA sequence: TGTGCCAGCAGCTTAGTAGGGGAGGGCAATCAGCCCCAGCATTTT. The rearrangement joins TRBV7-8 to TRBJ1-5, with D perhaps matching TRBD1 (5 bases). Germline lookup yields CDR1 SGHVS and CDR2 FQNEAQ. V was clipped by 1 base and J by 2 bases, with 9 bases between them. The CDR3 has 15 amino acids.

DNA for the CDR3: TGTGCCAGCAGCTCAGGGGCCTGGGAGCTGTTTTTT. Residues: CASSSGAWELFF. The chain has TRBV7-2 and TRBJ2-2; possibly TRBD1 for D (6 bases). V gave up 4 bases and J gave up 9 bases, with 9 bases separating them. In germline, CDR1 is SGHTA, CDR2 FQGNSA. The length of the CDR3 is 12 residues.

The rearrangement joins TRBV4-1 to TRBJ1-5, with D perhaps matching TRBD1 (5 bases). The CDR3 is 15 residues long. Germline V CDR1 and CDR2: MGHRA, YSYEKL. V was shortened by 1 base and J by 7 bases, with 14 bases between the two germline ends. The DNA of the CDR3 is TGCGCCAGCAGCCAAGGCTTGGGGGTTGGACAGCCCCAGCATTTT. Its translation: CASSQGLGVGQPQHF.

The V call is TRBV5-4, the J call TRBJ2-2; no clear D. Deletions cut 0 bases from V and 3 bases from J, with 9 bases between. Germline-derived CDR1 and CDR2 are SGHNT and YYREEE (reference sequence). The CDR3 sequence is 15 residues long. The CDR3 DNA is TGTGCCAGCAGCTTGGAAGCTTGGCACACCGGGGAGCTGTTTTTT. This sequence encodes CASSLEAWHTGELFF.

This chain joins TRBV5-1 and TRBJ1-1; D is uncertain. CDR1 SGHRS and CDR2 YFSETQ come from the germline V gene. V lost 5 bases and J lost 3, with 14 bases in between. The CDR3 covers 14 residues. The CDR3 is CASSPDGSYTEAFF. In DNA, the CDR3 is TGCGCCAGCAGTCCCGACGGAAGTTACACTGAAGCTTTCTTT.

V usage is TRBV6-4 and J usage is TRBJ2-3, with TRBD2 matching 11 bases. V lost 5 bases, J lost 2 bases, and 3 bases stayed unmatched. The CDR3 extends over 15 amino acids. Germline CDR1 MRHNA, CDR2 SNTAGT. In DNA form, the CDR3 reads TGTGCCAGCAGTAGACTAGCGGGGACCACAGATACGCAGTATTTT. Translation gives CASSRLAGTTDTQYF.

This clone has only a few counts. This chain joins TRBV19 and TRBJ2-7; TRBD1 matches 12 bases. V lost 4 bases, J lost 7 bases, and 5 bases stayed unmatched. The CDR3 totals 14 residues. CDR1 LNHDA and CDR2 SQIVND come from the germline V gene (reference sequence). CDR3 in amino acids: CASSRDRGPAEQYF. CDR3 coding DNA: TGTGCCAGTAGTAGGGACAGGGGGCCCGCAGAGCAGTACTTC.

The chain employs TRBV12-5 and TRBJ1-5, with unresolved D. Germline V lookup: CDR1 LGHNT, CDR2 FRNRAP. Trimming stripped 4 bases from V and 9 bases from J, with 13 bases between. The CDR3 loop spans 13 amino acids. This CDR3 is CASGSDRTSPQHF. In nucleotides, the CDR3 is TGTGCTAGTGGTTCGGACCGGACCTCGCCCCAGCATTTT.